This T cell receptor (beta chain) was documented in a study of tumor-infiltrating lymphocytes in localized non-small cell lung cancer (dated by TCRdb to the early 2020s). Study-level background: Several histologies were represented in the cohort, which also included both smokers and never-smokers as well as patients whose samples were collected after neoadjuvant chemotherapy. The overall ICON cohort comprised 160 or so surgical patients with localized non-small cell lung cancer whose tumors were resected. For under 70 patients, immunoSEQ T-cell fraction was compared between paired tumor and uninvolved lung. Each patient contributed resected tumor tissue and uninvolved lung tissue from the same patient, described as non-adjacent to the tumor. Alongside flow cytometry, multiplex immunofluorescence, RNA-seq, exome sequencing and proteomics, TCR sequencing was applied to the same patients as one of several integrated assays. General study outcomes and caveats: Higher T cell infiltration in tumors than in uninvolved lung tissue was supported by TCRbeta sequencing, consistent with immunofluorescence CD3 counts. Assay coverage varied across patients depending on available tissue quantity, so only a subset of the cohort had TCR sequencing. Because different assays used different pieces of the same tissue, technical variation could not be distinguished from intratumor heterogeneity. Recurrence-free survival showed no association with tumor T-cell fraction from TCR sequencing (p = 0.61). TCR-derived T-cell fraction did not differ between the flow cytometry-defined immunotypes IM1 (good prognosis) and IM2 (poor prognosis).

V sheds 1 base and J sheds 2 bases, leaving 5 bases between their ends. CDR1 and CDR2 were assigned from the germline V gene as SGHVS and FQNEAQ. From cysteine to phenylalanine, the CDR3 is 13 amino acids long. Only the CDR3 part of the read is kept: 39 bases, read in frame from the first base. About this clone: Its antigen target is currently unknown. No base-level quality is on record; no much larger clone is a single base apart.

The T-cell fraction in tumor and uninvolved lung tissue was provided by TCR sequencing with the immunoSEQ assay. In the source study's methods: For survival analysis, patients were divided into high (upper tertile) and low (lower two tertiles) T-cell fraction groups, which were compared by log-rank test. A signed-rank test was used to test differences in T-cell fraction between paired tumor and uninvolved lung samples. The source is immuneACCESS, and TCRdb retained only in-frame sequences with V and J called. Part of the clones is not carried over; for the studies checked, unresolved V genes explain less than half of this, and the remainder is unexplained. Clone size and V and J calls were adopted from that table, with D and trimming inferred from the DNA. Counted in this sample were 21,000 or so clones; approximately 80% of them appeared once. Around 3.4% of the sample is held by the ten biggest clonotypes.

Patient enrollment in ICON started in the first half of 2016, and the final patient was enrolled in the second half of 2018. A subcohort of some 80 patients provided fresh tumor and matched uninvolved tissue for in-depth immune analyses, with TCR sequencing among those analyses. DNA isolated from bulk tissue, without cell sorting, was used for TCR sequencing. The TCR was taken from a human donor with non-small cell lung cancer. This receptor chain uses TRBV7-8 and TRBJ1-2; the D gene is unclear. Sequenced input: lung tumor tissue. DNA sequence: TGTGCCAGCAGCTTAGGGGAGAACTATGGCTACACCTTC. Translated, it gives CASSLGENYGYTF.